The 14 T cell receptor beta chains below were found in one sample sequenced in a study of blood T cell repertoires in COVID-19. Sequenced by immunoSEQ multiplex PCR; TCRdb stores in-frame clones only, minus some. The sample holds some 50,000 clones, about 92% seen once. What was sequenced was peripheral blood. The receptors stem from a man between 60 and 70 years old with COVID-19, enrolled during active disease.

This chain uses TRBV2 with TRBJ1-1, with 8 bases that match TRBD1. J lost 3 bases, V lost 1 base, and 7 bases had no gene match. The CDR3 is made up of 16 amino acids. CDR1 and CDR2 from the germline V gene are SNHLY and FYNNEI. The CDR3 coding sequence is TGTGCCAGCAGTGAAGGGAGGCAGGGGGCGGACACTGAAGCTTTCTTT. This gives the protein CASSEGRQGADTEAFF.

This chain joins TRBV19 and TRBJ1-5; the match to TRBD1 covers 11 bases. V lost 6 bases and J lost 7; bases outside the gene matches: 8. Looked up from germline, CDR1 is LNHDA and CDR2 is SQIVND (reference sequence). The CDR3 length is 15 residues. The chain's CDR3 is CASRTPGTGGQPQHF. In DNA, the CDR3 is TGTGCCAGTAGAACGCCCGGGACAGGGGGACAGCCCCAGCATTTT.

The CDR3 DNA follows: TGCGCCAGCAGCCAAGTCACAGGGACCGGGGAGCTGTTTTTT. Protein product: CASSQVTGTGELFF. The V and J genes are TRBV4-3 and TRBJ2-2; a possible D gene is TRBD1 (6 bases). V shed 1 base and J shed 5 bases, with 8 bases lying between them. There are 14 residues in the CDR3. Germline V gene lookup returns CDR1 LGHNA and CDR2 YSLEER.

V gene TRBV5-1 combines with J gene TRBJ2-2, with TRBD2 matching over 11 bases. The V gene end was trimmed by 3 bases and the J gene end by 1 base; junction bases not matched to a gene: 11. Germline V CDR1 and CDR2: SGHRS, YFSETQ. There are 19 residues in the CDR3. The CDR3 bases are TGCGCCAGCAGCTCCGGTCTAGCGGGGGGCCGCCTGAACACCGGGGAGCTGTTTTTT. It codes for CASSSGLAGGRLNTGELFF.

V is TRBV5-4 and J is TRBJ2-7, with D possibly matching TRBD1 (7 bases). Germline values: CDR1 SGHNT, CDR2 YYREEE (reference sequence). Trimming shortened V by 3 bases and J by 5 bases, and 12 bases separated the two germline ends. The CDR3 covers 13 residues. For the CDR3, the DNA is TGTGCCAGCAGCTATCAGGGGGGCAACGAGCAGTACTTC. It codes for CASSYQGGNEQYF.

The chain employs TRBV3-1 (or the pseudogene TRBV3-2) and TRBJ2-1; D is possibly TRBD1 (6 bases). Trimming removed 1 base at V and 6 bases at J, with 19 bases between. The CDR3 sequence is 17 residues long. Germline CDR1 reads LGHDT; CDR2 reads YNNKEL (reference sequence). The CDR3 DNA follows: TGTGCCAGCAGCCAAGCTGTTGGGGCTGGGGGCCCCAATGAGCAGTTCTTC. As protein: CASSQAVGAGGPNEQFF.

The V call is TRBV30, the J call TRBJ1-5; TRBD1 agrees at 9 bases. Germline lookup yields CDR1 GTSNPN and CDR2 SVGIG (reference sequence). This CDR3 contains 15 residues. V trimming: 2 bases; J trimming: 7 bases; junction bases outside the gene matches: 9. Here the CDR3 reads CAWSPGQGILQPQHF. Here the CDR3 DNA reads TGTGCCTGGAGTCCGGGACAGGGAATTTTGCAGCCCCAGCATTTT.

The genes are TRBV11-2 and TRBJ1-2, with D perhaps TRBD1 (5 bases). CDR3 length: 13 residues. V was pared by 1 base and J by 5 bases, with 8 bases between. The germline V gene has CDR1 SGHAT and CDR2 FQNNGV. CDR3 amino acids: CASSLGGVYGYTF. The DNA for the CDR3 is TGTGCCAGCAGCTTAGGGGGCGTTTATGGCTACACCTTC.

V is TRBV18 and J is TRBJ1-6; TRBD1 matches 10 bases. The CDR3 contains 14 residues. CDR1 is KGHSH, CDR2 LQKENI, per germline. The V and J ends lost 2 bases and 10 bases, in that order; junction bases with no gene match: 2. The CDR3 here is CASSPGTGDSPLHF. The CDR3 DNA is TGTGCCAGCTCACCAGGGACAGGGGACTCACCCCTCCACTTT.

The genes are TRBV4-2 and TRBJ1-5; D is unclear. The CDR3 totals 15 residues. V shed 1 base and J shed 2 bases, with 9 bases lying between them. Per germline, CDR1 LGHNA and CDR2 YNFKEQ. The CDR3, as DNA: TGTGCCAGCAGCCAAGGGGGAGCAGGCAATCAGCCCCAGCATTTT. Translating it yields CASSQGGAGNQPQHF.

The chain couples TRBV19 to TRBJ2-2; D is perhaps TRBD2 (6 bases). This CDR3 comprises 15 residues. Germline assignment: CDR1 LNHDA and CDR2 SQIVND (reference sequence). V lost 1 base, J lost 6 bases, and 12 bases lay in between. The CDR3 DNA reads TGTGCCAGTAGTATAGGGCAACTAGCAGCCGGGGAGCTGTTTTTT. Translation: CASSIGQLAAGELFF.

The V and J genes are TRBV5-4 and TRBJ1-3; 8 bases match TRBD1. The CDR3 has 17 amino acids. The J segment lost 0 bases and the V segment lost 1 base, leaving 6 bases of the junction unmatched. CDR1 and CDR2 from the germline V gene are SGHNT and YYREEE (reference sequence). CDR3: CASSLQTGGLSGNTIYF. CDR3 bases: TGTGCCAGCAGCTTGCAAACAGGGGGACTCTCTGGAAACACCATATATTTT.

The V gene is TRBV7-8, the J gene TRBJ2-1, with 9 bases lining up with TRBD1. V lost 0 bases and J lost 6; bases outside the gene matches: 0. This CDR3 is built from 14 residues. In germline, CDR1 is SGHVS, CDR2 FQNEAQ. CDR3 in amino acids: CASSLATGGNEQFF. The CDR3 nucleotides read TGTGCCAGCAGCTTAGCGACAGGGGGCAATGAGCAGTTCTTC.

The genes are TRBV7-8 and TRBJ1-1; TRBD1 might be the D (5 bases). There are 14 residues in the CDR3. Between the trimmed V and J ends, which lost 5 bases and 0 bases, there was a span of 10 bases. Looked up from germline, CDR1 is SGHVS and CDR2 is FQNEAQ. CDR3 protein: CASSSRVLNTEAFF. Here the CDR3 DNA reads TGTGCCAGCAGCAGCAGGGTACTGAACACTGAAGCTTTCTTT.